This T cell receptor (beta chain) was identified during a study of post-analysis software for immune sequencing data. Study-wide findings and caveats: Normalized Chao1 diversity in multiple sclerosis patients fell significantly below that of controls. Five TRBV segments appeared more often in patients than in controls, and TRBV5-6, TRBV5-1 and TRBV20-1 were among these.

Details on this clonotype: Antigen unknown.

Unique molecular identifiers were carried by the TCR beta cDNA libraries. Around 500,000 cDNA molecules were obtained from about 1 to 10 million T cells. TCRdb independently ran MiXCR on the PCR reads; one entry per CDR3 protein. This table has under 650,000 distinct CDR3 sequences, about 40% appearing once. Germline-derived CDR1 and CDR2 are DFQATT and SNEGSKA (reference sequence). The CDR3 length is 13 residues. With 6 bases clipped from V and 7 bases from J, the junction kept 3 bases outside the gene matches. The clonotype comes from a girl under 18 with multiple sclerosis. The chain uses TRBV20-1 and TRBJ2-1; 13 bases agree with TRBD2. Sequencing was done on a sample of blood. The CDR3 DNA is TGCAGTGCGGAACTAGCGGGGGGGAATGAGCAGTTCTTC. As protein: CSAELAGGNEQFF.